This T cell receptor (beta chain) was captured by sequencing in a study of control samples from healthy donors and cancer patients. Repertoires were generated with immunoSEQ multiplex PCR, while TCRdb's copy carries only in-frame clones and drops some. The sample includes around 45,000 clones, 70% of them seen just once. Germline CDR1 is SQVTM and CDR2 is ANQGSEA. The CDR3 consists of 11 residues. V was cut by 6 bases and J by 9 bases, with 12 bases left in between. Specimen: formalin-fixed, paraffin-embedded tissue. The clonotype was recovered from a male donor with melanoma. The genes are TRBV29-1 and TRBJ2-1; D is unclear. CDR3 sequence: CSVAKRTEQFF. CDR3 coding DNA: TGCAGCGTAGCTAAGAGAACTGAGCAGTTCTTC.